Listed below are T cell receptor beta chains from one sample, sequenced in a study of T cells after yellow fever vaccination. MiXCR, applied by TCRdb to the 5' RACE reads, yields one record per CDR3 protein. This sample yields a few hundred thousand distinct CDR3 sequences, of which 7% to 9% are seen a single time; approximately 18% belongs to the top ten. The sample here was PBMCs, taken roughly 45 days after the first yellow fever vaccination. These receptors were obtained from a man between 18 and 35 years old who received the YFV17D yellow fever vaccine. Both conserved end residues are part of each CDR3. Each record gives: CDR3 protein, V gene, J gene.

CDR3 protein: CASSPGLAAQETQYF; V gene: TRBV12-3/TRBV12-4; J gene: TRBJ2-5
CDR3 protein: CASSLVSSGLAKNIQYF; V gene: TRBV11-2; J gene: TRBJ2-4
CDR3 protein: CASSYSYGYTF; V gene: TRBV6-2/TRBV6-3; J gene: TRBJ1-2
CDR3 protein: CASRGGEYNSPLHF; V gene: TRBV12-3/TRBV12-4; J gene: TRBJ1-6
CDR3 protein: CASSLEQPWDTQYF; V gene: TRBV11-2; J gene: TRBJ2-3
CDR3 protein: CASSSTGDDEQFF; V gene: TRBV5-1; J gene: TRBJ2-1
CDR3 protein: CAWSAGAVPDTQYF; V gene: TRBV30; J gene: TRBJ2-3
CDR3 protein: CASMEAGGTEAFF; V gene: TRBV19; J gene: TRBJ1-1
CDR3 protein: CATSALTGTQYF; V gene: TRBV24-1; J gene: TRBJ2-3
CDR3 protein: CSAREGGHGELFF; V gene: TRBV20-1; J gene: TRBJ2-2
CDR3 protein: CASSQQGPETQYF; V gene: TRBV5-8; J gene: TRBJ2-5
CDR3 protein: CASSSAGTGINEQFF; V gene: TRBV5-1; J gene: TRBJ2-1
CDR3 protein: CASKIIQGGDTEAFF; V gene: TRBV19; J gene: TRBJ1-1
CDR3 protein: CASSSPRGPTYSTDTQYF; V gene: TRBV11-2; J gene: TRBJ2-3
CDR3 protein: CASSRTGWDGYTF; V gene: TRBV27; J gene: TRBJ1-2
CDR3 protein: CASSFGEGASAGYGYTF; V gene: TRBV5-6; J gene: TRBJ1-2